One and the same sample provided the 11 T cell receptor beta chains below, sequenced in a study of blood T cell repertoires in COVID-19 (TCRdb year 2020). Preparation of the library involved the immunoSEQ multiplex PCR assay. As stored in TCRdb, this immuneACCESS dataset retains in-frame rearrangements with V and J assigned. A fraction of the clones does not appear; measured against another copy, unresolved V genes explain less than half of the discrepancy, and the remainder lacks a known reason. The sample table records tens of thousands of clones; around 87% of these occur just once. The ten largest clones capture about 1.5% of the sample. Input material: peripheral blood. These receptors all stem from a woman aged 55-70 years with active COVID-19.

The CDR3 region has the DNA TGCGCCAGCAGCCAAGGATTATTCTTCGCGGGAGGTTCCTACGAGCAGTACTTC. It codes for CASSQGLFFAGGSYEQYF. The genes are TRBV4-1 and TRBJ2-7; 8 bases agree with TRBD2. CDR3 length: 18 amino acids. V shed 1 base, J shed 1 base, and the junction held 12 bases outside the gene matches. Per the germline V gene, CDR1 is MGHRA and CDR2 is YSYEKL.

The rearrangement joins TRBV4-3 to TRBJ2-1; D is possibly TRBD1 (6 bases). The CDR3 contains 16 residues. CDR1 is LGHNA, CDR2 YSLEER, per germline. V lost 4 bases to trimming and J lost 1 base, with 14 bases between them. The CDR3 nucleotides are TGCGCCAGCAGCCTCGGGACAACAGCATCCTACAATGAGCAGTTCTTC. Protein sequence: CASSLGTTASYNEQFF.

The CDR3 region has the DNA TGTGCCAGCAGTCGACGTGTTCTAGCCGCTGGGGAGCTGTTTTTT. This encodes CASSRRVLAAGELFF. V and J are TRBV6-5 and TRBJ2-2, with D maybe TRBD2 (5 bases). The CDR3 consists of 15 residues. Trimming took 5 bases from V and 8 from J, leaving 18 bases between them. CDR1 and CDR2 from the germline V gene are MNHEY and SVGAGI.

This clone was seen a single time. The chain links TRBV19 to TRBJ1-2; the match to TRBD1 covers 11 bases. J gave up 2 bases and V 5 bases, and 4 bases lay outside the gene matches. The germline V gene encodes CDR1 LNHDA and CDR2 SQIVND (reference sequence). CDR3 length: 15 residues. In DNA form, the CDR3 reads TGTGCCAGTAGTCGGGACAGGGGGGTCAACTATGGCTACACCTTC. It encodes CASSRDRGVNYGYTF.

The chain combines TRBV19 with TRBJ1-2; 10 positions match TRBD1. This CDR3 comprises 13 residues. Germline CDR1 and CDR2: LNHDA and SQIVND (reference sequence). V lost 7 bases and J lost 8; bases outside the gene matches: 7. The CDR3 bases are TGTGCCAGTACCGCGACAGGGGGCCACGGCTACACCTTC. It specifies CASTATGGHGYTF.

CDR3 sequence reads: CASSDRDRGGYTF. CDR3 DNA sequence: TGTGCCAGCAGTGACCGGGACAGGGGCGGCTACACCTTC. The J gene is TRBJ1-2, the V gene TRBV6-1, with 10 positions matching TRBD1. Trimming took 3 bases from V and 8 from J; bases not matched to a gene: 3. The CDR3 is made up of 13 amino acids. Germline assignment: CDR1 MNHNS and CDR2 SASEGT.

There are a few counts of this clone. The chain links TRBV2 to TRBJ2-5, with no clear D. Trimming left V 4 bases short and J 5 bases short, with 26 bases between. From germline, CDR1 is SNHLY and CDR2 FYNNEI. The CDR3 extends over 18 amino acids. CDR3 nucleotide sequence: TGTGCCAGCAGTGGACGTGATCGGTACAGCCCTCTCCGGGAGACCCAGTACTTC. Its protein product is CASSGRDRYSPLRETQYF.

V usage is TRBV6-6 and J usage is TRBJ1-5; TRBD1 matches 7 bases. Germline-derived CDR1 and CDR2 are MNHNY and SVGAGI (reference sequence). The V gene end was trimmed by 6 bases and the J gene end by 5 bases; junction bases not matched to a gene: 10. CDR3 length equals 15 residues. The CDR3 loop reads CASRYTTGYDQPQHF. The DNA of the CDR3 is TGTGCCAGCAGATATACGACAGGGTATGATCAGCCCCAGCATTTT.

The V call is TRBV2, the J call TRBJ2-1; 7 bases are shared with TRBD2. Germline V lookup: CDR1 SNHLY, CDR2 FYNNEI. Germline trimming cut 6 bases from V and 4 bases from J; bases unmatched to any gene: 12. This CDR3 has 16 amino acids. This CDR3 is CASSPPASGLYNEQFF. The CDR3 bases are TGTGCCAGCAGCCCCCCGGCTAGCGGCCTATACAATGAGCAGTTCTTC.

The chain uses TRBV2 and TRBJ2-3; 11 nucleotides align to TRBD2. Looked up from germline, CDR1 is SNHLY and CDR2 is FYNNEI. V lost 5 bases and J lost 0; bases outside the gene matches: 7. The CDR3 spans 17 residues. The CDR3 is CASSRPTSGASTDTQYF. The DNA for the CDR3 is TGTGCCAGCAGTAGACCGACTAGCGGGGCAAGCACAGATACGCAGTATTTT. Using reference TRBV2 and TRBJ2-3 for the parts outside the CDR3, the full variable domain is EPEVTQTPSHQVTQMGQEVILRCVPISNHLYFYWYRQILGQKVEFLVSFYNNEISEKSEIFDDQFSVERPDGSNFTLKIRSTKLEDSAMYFCASSRPTSGASTDTQYFGPGTRLTVL.

The chain has TRBV10-2 and TRBJ1-1; 7 bases map to TRBD1. Germline CDR1 is WSHSY and CDR2 is SAAADI. With 7 bases clipped from V and 3 bases from J, the junction kept 11 bases outside the gene matches. The CDR3 length is 15 residues. The CDR3 coding sequence is TGCGCCAGCACTCGTAGGGGGCGTCAGGACACTGAAGCTTTCTTT. Protein: CASTRRGRQDTEAFF.